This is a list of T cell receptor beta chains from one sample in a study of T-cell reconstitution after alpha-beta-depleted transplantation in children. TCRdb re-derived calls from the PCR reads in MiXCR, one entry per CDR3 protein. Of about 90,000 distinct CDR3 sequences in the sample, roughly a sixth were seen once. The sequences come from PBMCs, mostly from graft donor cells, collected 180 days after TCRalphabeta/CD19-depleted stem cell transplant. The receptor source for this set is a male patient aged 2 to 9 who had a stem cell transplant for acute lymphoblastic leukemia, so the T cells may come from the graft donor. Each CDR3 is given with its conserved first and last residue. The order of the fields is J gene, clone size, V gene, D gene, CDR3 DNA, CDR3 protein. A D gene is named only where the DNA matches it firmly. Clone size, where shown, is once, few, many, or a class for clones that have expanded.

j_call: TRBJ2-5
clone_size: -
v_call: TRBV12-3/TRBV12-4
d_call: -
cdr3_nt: TGTGCCAGCAGTTTAGCGTCGGACGGAGAGACCCAGTACTTC
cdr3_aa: CASSLASDGETQYF

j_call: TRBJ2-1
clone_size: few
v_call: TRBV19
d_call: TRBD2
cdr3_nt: TGTGCCAGTAGAGTACGAGCGGGGCGCAATGAGCAGTTCTTC
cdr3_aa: CASRVRAGRNEQFF

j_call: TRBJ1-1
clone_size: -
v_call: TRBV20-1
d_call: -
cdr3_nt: TGCAGTGCTAGAGGCAGGGGCACTGAAGCTTTCTTT
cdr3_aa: CSARGRGTEAFF

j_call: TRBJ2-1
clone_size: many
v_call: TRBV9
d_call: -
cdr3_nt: TGTGCCAGCAGCGTAGATACGGACAATGAGCAGTTCTTC
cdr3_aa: CASSVDTDNEQFF

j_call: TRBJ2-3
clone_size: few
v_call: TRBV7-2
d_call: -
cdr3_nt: TGTGCCAGCAGATTCCGGGACGGCACGCAGTATTTT
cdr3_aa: CASRFRDGTQYF

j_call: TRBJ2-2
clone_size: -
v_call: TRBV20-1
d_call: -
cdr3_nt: TGCAGTGCGGGTTGGGGACCCGGGGAGCTGTTTTTT
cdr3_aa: CSAGWGPGELFF

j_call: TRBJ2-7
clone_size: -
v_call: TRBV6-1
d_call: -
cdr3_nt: TGTGCCAGCATCGGGGGGACAGCCTACGAGCAGTACTTC
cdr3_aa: CASIGGTAYEQYF

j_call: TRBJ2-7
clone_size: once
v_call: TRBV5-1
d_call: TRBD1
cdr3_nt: TGCGCCAGCAGCTTGATCGCGACAGGGGCGTCCTACGAGCAGTACTTC
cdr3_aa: CASSLIATGASYEQYF

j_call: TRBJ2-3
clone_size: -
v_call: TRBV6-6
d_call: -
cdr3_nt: TGTGCCAGCGGAATAGGGAACACAGATACGCAGTATTTT
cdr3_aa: CASGIGNTDTQYF

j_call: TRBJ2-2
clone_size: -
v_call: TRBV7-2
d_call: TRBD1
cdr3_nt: TGTGCCATCTCCGGGACAGCGGCATTAACCGGGGAGCTGTTTTTT
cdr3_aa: CAISGTAALTGELFF

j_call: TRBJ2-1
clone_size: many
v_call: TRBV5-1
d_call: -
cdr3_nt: TGCGCCAGCAGCTTGGCCGAGGGAAGTTCCTACAATGAGCAGTTCTTC
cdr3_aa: CASSLAEGSSYNEQFF

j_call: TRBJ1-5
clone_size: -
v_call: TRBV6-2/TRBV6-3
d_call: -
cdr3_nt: TGTGCCAGCGGTAGCAATCAGCCCCAGCATTTT
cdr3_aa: CASGSNQPQHF

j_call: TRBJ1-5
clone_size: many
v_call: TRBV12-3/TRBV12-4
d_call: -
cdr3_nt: TGTGCCAGCAGTTTTTACAGGGCCCTCAATCAGCCCCAGCATTTT
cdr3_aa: CASSFYRALNQPQHF

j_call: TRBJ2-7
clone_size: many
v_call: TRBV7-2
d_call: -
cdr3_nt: TGTGCCAGCAGTAGGGGGGGGAGGCAGTACTTC
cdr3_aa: CASSRGGRQYF

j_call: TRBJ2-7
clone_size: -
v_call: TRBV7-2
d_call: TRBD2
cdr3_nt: TGTGCCAGCAGCTCTACCGGGACTAGCGGGGTCGGCGAGCAGTACTTC
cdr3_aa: CASSSTGTSGVGEQYF

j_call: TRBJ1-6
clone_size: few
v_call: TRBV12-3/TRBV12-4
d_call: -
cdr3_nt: TGTGCCAGCAGTTTACTTCAGCCCTATAATTCACCCCTCCACTTT
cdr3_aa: CASSLLQPYNSPLHF

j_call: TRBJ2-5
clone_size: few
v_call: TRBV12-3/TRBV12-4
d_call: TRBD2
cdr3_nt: TGTGCCAGCAGTTTGCGCCTAGTGTCGGGGGAGGGGGAGACCCAGTACTTC
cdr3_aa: CASSLRLVSGEGETQYF

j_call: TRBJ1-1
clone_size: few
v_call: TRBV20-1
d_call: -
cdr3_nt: TGCAGTGCTAGTCGGGGGACACAGAACACTGAAGCTTTCTTT
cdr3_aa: CSASRGTQNTEAFF

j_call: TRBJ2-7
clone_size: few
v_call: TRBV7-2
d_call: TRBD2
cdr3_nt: TGTGCCAGCAGAGCCGCGGGGGGCGGGTACGAGCAGTACTTC
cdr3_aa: CASRAAGGGYEQYF

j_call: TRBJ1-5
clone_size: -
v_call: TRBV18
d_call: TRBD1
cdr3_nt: TGTGCCAGCTCACCAGGGACAGGCCTCAATCAGCCCCAGCATTTT
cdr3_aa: CASSPGTGLNQPQHF

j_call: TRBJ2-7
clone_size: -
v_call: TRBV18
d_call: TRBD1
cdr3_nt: TGTGCCAGCTCGCCGACAGGGAAAAACGACGAGCAGTACTTC
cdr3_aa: CASSPTGKNDEQYF

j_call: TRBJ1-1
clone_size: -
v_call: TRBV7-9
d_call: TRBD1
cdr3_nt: TGTGCCAGCAGCTCCCCAACAGGGGAGGGTTGGACTGAAGCTTTCTTT
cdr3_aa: CASSSPTGEGWTEAFF

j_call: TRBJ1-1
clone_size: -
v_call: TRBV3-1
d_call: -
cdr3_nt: TGTGCCAGCGGGGTATCCCCAAGGGGAGCTTTCTTT
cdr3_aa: CASGVSPRGAFF

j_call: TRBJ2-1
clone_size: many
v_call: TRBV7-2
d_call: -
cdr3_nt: TGTGCCAGCACCACCACAGTAACGCCCTACAATGAGCAGTTCTTC
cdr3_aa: CASTTTVTPYNEQFF

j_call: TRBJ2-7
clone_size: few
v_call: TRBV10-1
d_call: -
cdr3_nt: TGCGCCAGCAGTGAGTCGGGCAGCTACGAGCAGTACTTC
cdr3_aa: CASSESGSYEQYF

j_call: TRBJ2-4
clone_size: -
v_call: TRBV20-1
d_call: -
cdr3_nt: TGCAGTGCTAGAGTTCTGCGGTCTCTAGCCAAAAACATTCAGTACTTC
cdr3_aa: CSARVLRSLAKNIQYF

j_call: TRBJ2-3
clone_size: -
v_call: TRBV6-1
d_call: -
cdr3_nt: TGTGCCAGCACAAGCGTTCTCCTCATTGGGGTAGATACGCAGTATTTT
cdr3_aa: CASTSVLLIGVDTQYF

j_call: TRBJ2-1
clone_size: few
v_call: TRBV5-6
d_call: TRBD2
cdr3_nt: TGTGCCAGCAGCTTGGTGCTAGCGGGGGGTTCCTACAATGAGCAGTTCTTC
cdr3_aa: CASSLVLAGGSYNEQFF

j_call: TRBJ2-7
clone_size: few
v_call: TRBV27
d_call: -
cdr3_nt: TGTGCCAGCAGTTTAGGGGGTGCTACACCCTACGAGCAGTACTTC
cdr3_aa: CASSLGGATPYEQYF

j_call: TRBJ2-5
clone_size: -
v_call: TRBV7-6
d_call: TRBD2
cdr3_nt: TGTGCCAGCAGCCCGCGGACTAGCGGACAAGAGACCCAGTACTTC
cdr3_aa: CASSPRTSGQETQYF

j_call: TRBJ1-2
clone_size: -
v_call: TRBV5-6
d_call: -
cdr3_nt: TGTGCCAGCAGCTTGGGCAAGAGTGGCTACACCTTC
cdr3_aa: CASSLGKSGYTF

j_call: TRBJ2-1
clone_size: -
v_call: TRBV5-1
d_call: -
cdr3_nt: TGCGCCAGCAGCTTGGTTGGAGTCACAAGCTCCTACAATGAGCAGTTCTTC
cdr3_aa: CASSLVGVTSSYNEQFF

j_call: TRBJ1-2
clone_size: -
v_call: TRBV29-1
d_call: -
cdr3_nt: TGCAGCGTGGCGAGTCAAGGGACCCCTAAATATGGCTACACCTTC
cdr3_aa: CSVASQGTPKYGYTF

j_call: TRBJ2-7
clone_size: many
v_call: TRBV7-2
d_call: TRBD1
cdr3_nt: TGTGCCAGCAGCTCCGGGACAGGGGGCTCAAGGGAGCAGTACTTC
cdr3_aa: CASSSGTGGSREQYF

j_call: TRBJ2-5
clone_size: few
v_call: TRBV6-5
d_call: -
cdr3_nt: TGTGCCAGCAGTGGGGGGCGGGAGACCCAGTACTTC
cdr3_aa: CASSGGRETQYF

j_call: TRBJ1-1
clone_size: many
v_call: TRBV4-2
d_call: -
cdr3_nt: TGTGCCAGCAGCCAAGTAGCAGGGGACACTGAAGCTTTCTTT
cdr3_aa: CASSQVAGDTEAFF

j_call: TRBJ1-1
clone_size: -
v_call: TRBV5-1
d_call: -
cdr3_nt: TGCGCCAGCAGCTTGAGCAGCAAGAACACTGAAGCTTTCTTT
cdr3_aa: CASSLSSKNTEAFF

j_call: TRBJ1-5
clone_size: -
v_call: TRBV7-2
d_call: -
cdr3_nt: TGTGCCAGCAGCTTAAGGCATCAGCCCCAGCATTTT
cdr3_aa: CASSLRHQPQHF

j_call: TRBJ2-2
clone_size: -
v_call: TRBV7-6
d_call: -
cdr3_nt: TGTGCCAGCAGCTTAGTGGGGAACACCGGGGAGCTGTTTTTT
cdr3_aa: CASSLVGNTGELFF

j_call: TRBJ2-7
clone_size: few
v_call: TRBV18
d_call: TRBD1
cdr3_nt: TGTGCCAGCTCACCAAGGAACAGGGGTTCCTACGAGCAGTACTTC
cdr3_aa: CASSPRNRGSYEQYF

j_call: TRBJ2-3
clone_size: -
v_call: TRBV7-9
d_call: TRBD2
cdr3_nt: TGTGCCAGCAGCTTCACTCCGGGACTAGCGGGGGCAGATACGCAGTATTTT
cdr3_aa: CASSFTPGLAGADTQYF

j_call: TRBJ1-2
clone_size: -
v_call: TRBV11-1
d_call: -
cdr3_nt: TGTGCCAGCAGCTTCCGGAACTATGGCTACACCTTC
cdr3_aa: CASSFRNYGYTF

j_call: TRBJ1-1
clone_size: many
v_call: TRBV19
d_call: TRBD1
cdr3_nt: TGTGCCAGTAGTAGGCGACAGGGGGTGACTGAAGCTTTCTTT
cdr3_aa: CASSRRQGVTEAFF

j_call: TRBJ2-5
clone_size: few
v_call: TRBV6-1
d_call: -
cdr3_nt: TGTGCCAGCAGGCCAAGGGGAGTCGGCCAAGAGACCCAGTACTTC
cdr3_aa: CASRPRGVGQETQYF

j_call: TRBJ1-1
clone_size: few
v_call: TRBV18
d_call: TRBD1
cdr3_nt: TGTGCCAGCTCAACGGCAGGGGGCTCTTTCAGTTCGGACACTGAAGCTTTCTTT
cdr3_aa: CASSTAGGSFSSDTEAFF